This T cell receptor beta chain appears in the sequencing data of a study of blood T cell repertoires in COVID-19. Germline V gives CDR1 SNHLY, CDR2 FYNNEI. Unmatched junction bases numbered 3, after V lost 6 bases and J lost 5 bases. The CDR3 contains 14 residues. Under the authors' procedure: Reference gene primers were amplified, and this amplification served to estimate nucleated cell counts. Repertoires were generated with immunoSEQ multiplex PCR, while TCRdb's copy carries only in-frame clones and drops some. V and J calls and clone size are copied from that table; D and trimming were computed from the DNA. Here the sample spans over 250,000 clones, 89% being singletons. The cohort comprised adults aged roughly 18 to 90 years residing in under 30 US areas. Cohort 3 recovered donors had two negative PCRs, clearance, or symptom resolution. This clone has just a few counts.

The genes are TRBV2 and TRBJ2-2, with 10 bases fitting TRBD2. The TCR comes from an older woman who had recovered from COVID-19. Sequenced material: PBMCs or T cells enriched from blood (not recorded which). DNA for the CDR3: TGTGCCAGCAGGAAGCGGGAGGGAACCGGGGAGCTGTTTTTT. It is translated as CASRKREGTGELFF.